This section outlines one TCR beta chain sequence together with its context. The table lists this clonotype with a few counts. There is no known antigen for this receptor. Within one base of it there is no much larger clone, and no base qualities were kept. Interpreted using the paper, the treatment or condition label stands for: live attenuated yellow fever vaccine strain. Two biological replicates of bulk PBMCs were collected at each blood-draw timepoint. A standard Ficoll-Paque protocol was used to isolate PBMCs from peripheral blood. TriZol was used to extract RNA from bulk PBMCs, from CD4 and CD8 fractions, and from dextramer-positive and dextramer-negative fractions. This entry comes from a study of T cells after yellow fever vaccination (dated by TCRdb to the late 2010s). For the wider study: The SMART-Seq v4 Ultra Low Input RNA kit was used to prepare libraries from fractions with low cell numbers. Two healthy male donors, one aged 18 to 30 and one aged 30 to 40 years, made up the cohort. Blood was collected at multiple timepoints before and after primary and secondary immunization, and bulk PBMC replicates and cell subsets were isolated. To track T-cell clones before and after primary and booster YFV17D yellow fever vaccination, bulk TCR alpha and beta repertoires were sequenced longitudinally. Overall results and qualifications from the work: Only a couple of donors were included in the study, so the extent to which the findings can be generalized is limited. Computational filtering was needed because FACS-sorted repertoires could contain abundant contaminating clonotypes from the bulk population. Most clones expanded after primary vaccination were re-detected after the booster (about 95% of CD4 and 88% of CD8), suggesting broad memory maintenance. The secondary T-cell response was weaker than the primary response but faster, peaking on day 5 instead of day 15. A small share of clonotypes occurred in both CD4 and CD8 compartments, likely arising from convergent recombination.

Synthesis of TCR cDNA relied on 5'RACE template switching, a step that introduced a universal primer site along with unique molecular identifiers. Priming for cDNA synthesis came from both the TCR alpha and TCR beta constant segments. Two PCR steps were used to amplify libraries, with sample barcodes and sequencing adapters being added in the second step. Libraries were sequenced on Illumina HiSeq 2500 (2x100 bp) or NovaSeq (2x150 bp). The paper's data handling went like this. MIGEC was used to demultiplex reads and collapse the reads into UMI consensus sequences, and MiXCR was used for V(D)J alignment. Vaccine-responding clonotypes were defined with edgeR using replicate PBMC samples, requiring FDR below 0.01 and a log2 fold change above 5 up to day 15. CD4 or CD8 identity was assigned to each bulk clonotype according to whether the clonotype was present at higher abundance in the sequenced CD4 repertoire or the sequenced CD8 repertoire. TCRdb itself trimmed the public reads at Q25 with fastp, ran MiXCR and retained productive beta chains. All rows with the same CDR3 protein become a single entry with the most common DNA and genes. The V and J calls and clone size are TCRdb's, not the authors'. The sample data list just under 600,000 distinct CDR3 sequences, and roughly 13% of these were observed just once. 11% to 15% of the sample comes from the top ten.

From its cysteine to its phenylalanine, the CDR3 spans 14 amino acids. Just CDR3 DNA is preserved here, 42 bases in frame from base 1. V is pared back by 3 bases and J by 4 bases, with 10 bases lying between the germline termini. The germline V gene specifies KGHSH as CDR1 and LQKENI as CDR2. This TCR derives from a man aged 25-45 years who received the YFV17D yellow fever vaccine. The chain is made from TRBV18 and TRBJ1-5; the D gene is unclear. Sequencing used PBMCs, obtained on the day of the yellow fever booster vaccination. The CDR3 is CASSPAGGNQPQHF. The DNA sequence is given as TGTGCCAGCTCACCGGCAGGTGGGAATCAGCCCCAGCATTTT.